These 21 T cell receptor beta chains originate from one sample sequenced in a study of blood T cell repertoires in COVID-19. Produced via immunoSEQ multiplex PCR; TCRdb's table is partial and in-frame only. The sample holds a few hundred thousand clones; more than 85% are singletons and the top ten take 0.8% to 0.9%. Sequencing was performed on PBMCs or T cells enriched from blood (not recorded which). The receptors originated from a woman aged 40-49 years who had been exposed to COVID-19.

This sequence joins TRBV18 and TRBJ2-7; possible D gene TRBD1, 7 bases. CDR1 is KGHSH and CDR2 is LQKENI in the germline V gene. Trimming pared 5 bases from V and 7 bases from J, leaving 15 bases between. This CDR3 spans 13 amino acids. The CDR3 spells CASSFGPGGEQYF. CDR3 sequence (DNA): TGTGCCAGCTCATTTGGGCCAGGGGGGGAGCAGTACTTC.

This rearrangement joins TRBV5-6 to TRBJ2-7; 10 positions agree with TRBD1. V shed 2 bases and J 2 bases; nucleotides not matched to a gene: 4. CDR1 and CDR2 from the germline V gene are SGHDT and YYEEEE. The CDR3 has 15 residues. CDR3 protein: CASSFLGTGAYEQYF. DNA of the CDR3: TGTGCCAGCAGCTTTCTCGGGACAGGGGCCTACGAGCAGTACTTC.

This clone was recorded many times. The chain carries TRBV4-1 and TRBJ1-1, with a tentative D call TRBD1 (6 bases). Germline values: CDR1 MGHRA, CDR2 YSYEKL. The CDR3 consists of 14 residues. Trimming left V 5 bases short and J 2 bases short, with 12 bases between. Here the CDR3 reads CASSGRTENTEAFF. The CDR3 nucleotides read TGCGCCAGCAGCGGGCGGACAGAAAACACTGAAGCTTTCTTT.

The rearrangement joins TRBV11-2 to TRBJ1-1, with 8 bases lining up with TRBD1. CDR1 and CDR2 from the germline V gene are SGHAT and FQNNGV. This CDR3 has 20 amino acids. With 0 bases clipped from V and 2 bases from J, the junction kept 17 bases outside the gene matches. The CDR3 region has the DNA TGTGCCAGCAGCTTAGACTCCCCCAACAGGGGGGGCTTAACCAACACTGAAGCTTTCTTT. The encoded protein is CASSLDSPNRGGLTNTEAFF.

This chain connects TRBV27 to TRBJ1-2, with TRBD1 matching 7 bases. Germline lookup yields CDR1 MNHEY and CDR2 SMNVEV (reference sequence). With V trimmed by 5 bases and J by 1 base, 7 bases remained unmatched. CDR3 size: 15 residues. The CDR3 here is CASSTRQGGNYGYTF. The CDR3 region has the DNA TGTGCCAGCAGTACTCGACAGGGTGGTAACTATGGCTACACCTTC.

The rearrangement links TRBV24-1 to TRBJ1-5, with D unclear. V dropped 4 bases and J dropped 5 bases, with 5 bases sitting between them. From germline, CDR1 is KGHDR and CDR2 SFDVKD. This CDR3 contains 12 residues. CDR3 region: CATSDSYQPQHF. The DNA for the CDR3 is TGTGCCACCAGTGACTCCTATCAGCCCCAGCATTTT.

This clone was counted once. V gene TRBV18 combines with J gene TRBJ1-4, with 7 bases fitting TRBD1. With V trimmed by 5 bases and J by 0 bases, 6 bases remained unmatched. The germline V gene has CDR1 KGHSH and CDR2 LQKENI. The CDR3 contains 16 residues. CDR3 sequence: CASSFLGTATNEKLFF. DNA for the CDR3: TGTGCCAGCTCATTTCTGGGGACAGCAACTAATGAAAAACTGTTTTTT.

This clone was picked up one time. The chain is built from TRBV29-1 and TRBJ2-2; a possible D gene is TRBD1 (5 bases). CDR3 size: 14 residues. CDR1 and CDR2 (germline): SQVTM, ANQGSEA. Trimming pared 4 bases from V and 1 base from J, leaving 10 bases between. CDR3 protein: CSVVRGMNTGELFF. The CDR3 bases are TGCAGCGTTGTTAGGGGAATGAACACCGGGGAGCTGTTTTTT.

The chain employs TRBV7-2 and TRBJ2-1; D not resolved. The germline V gene encodes CDR1 SGHTA and CDR2 FQGNSA. With 5 bases removed from V and 0 bases from J, the gap between germline ends came to 17 bases. CDR3 length: 17 residues. Here the CDR3 reads CASSHSQAISSYNEQFF. The DNA for the CDR3 is TGTGCCAGCAGCCATTCCCAGGCGATTAGCTCCTACAATGAGCAGTTCTTC.

The V and J genes are TRBV6-5 and TRBJ2-7; 9 bases are a match to TRBD1. Losses at the gene ends were 10 bases for V and 7 bases for J; bases not matched to a gene: 14. Germline loops: CDR1 MNHEY, CDR2 SVGAGI. This CDR3 region has 14 residues. The CDR3 nucleotides are TGTGCCACACCGGGGCGGGACAGGGATGGGGAGCAGTACTTC. Its translation: CATPGRDRDGEQYF.

The chain is built from TRBV11-2 and TRBJ2-3; 10 bases fit TRBD2. From germline, CDR1 is SGHAT and CDR2 FQNNGV. CDR3 size: 17 residues. Trimming at V came to 0 bases and at J to 2 bases, leaving 5 bases not matched to a gene. In nucleotides, the CDR3 is TGTGCCAGCAGCTTAGATCCAGCGGGGGGGCCCACAGATACGCAGTATTTT. Residues: CASSLDPAGGPTDTQYF.

The count of this clone is one. CDR3 residues: CASSAAGGQETQYF. CDR3 bases: TGCGCCAGCAGCGCAGCGGGAGGACAAGAGACCCAGTACTTC. The chain carries TRBV5-1 and TRBJ2-5; TRBD2 matches at 9 bases. Germline CDR1 and CDR2: SGHRS and YFSETQ. The CDR3 runs 14 residues. V was clipped by 4 bases and J by 2 bases; unmatched bases: 3.

The chain joins TRBV6-5 to TRBJ1-1; weak D call: TRBD1 (6 bases). The CDR3 has 15 amino acids. V lost 2 bases and J 0 bases, leaving 10 bases between the germline ends. Germline V gene data show CDR1 as MNHEY and CDR2 as SVGAGI. The CDR3 here is CASSYGDRLNTEAFF. For the CDR3, the DNA is TGTGCCAGCAGTTACGGAGACAGGCTGAACACTGAAGCTTTCTTT.

The V call is TRBV12-3 or TRBV12-4, the J call TRBJ2-3; no clear D. The CDR3 extends over 11 amino acids. V was cut by 2 bases and J by 12 bases, with 9 bases left in between. The CDR3 loop is CASSLRQDQYF. CDR3 coding DNA: TGTGCCAGCAGTTTACGGCAGGATCAGTATTTT.

This chain uses TRBV5-1 with TRBJ1-1, with D tentatively TRBD1 (5 bases). Germline V gene sequence: CDR1 SGHRS, CDR2 YFSETQ. The CDR3 length is 16 residues. Trimming cost V 0 bases and J 3 bases, with 15 bases left between them. In DNA form, the CDR3 reads TGCGCCAGCAGCTTGGCCCCCAGGGCTTCGGACACTGAAGCTTTCTTT. This sequence encodes CASSLAPRASDTEAFF.

This sequence joins TRBV4-3 and TRBJ2-2; D is perhaps TRBD1 (6 bases). Germline V CDR1 and CDR2: LGHNA, YSLEER. The CDR3 is made up of 16 amino acids. The germline V and J ends were trimmed by 1 base and 6 bases, with 15 bases remaining between them. CDR3: CASSQALQGRPGELFF. CDR3 bases: TGCGCCAGCAGCCAAGCCCTACAGGGCCGGCCCGGGGAGCTGTTTTTT.

This sequence joins TRBV7-3 and TRBJ2-3; TRBD2 might be the D (6 bases). CDR3 length: 14 residues. The V gene's germline CDR1 is SGHTA and CDR2 FQGTGA. V lost 5 bases and J lost 2, with 11 bases in between. DNA for the CDR3: TGTGCCAGCAGCCAAAGCGGGCCCACAGATACGCAGTATTTT. Translated, it gives CASSQSGPTDTQYF. Full variable domain (remainder filled in from reference TRBV7-3 and TRBJ2-3): GAGVSQTPSNKVTEKGKYVELRCDPISGHTALYWYRQSLGQGPEFLIYFQGTGAADDSGLPNDRFFAVRPEGSVSTLKIQRTERGDSAVYLCASSQSGPTDTQYFGPGTRLTVL.

The genes are TRBV5-5 and TRBJ1-3; D possibly corresponds to TRBD1 (5 bases). This CDR3 region has 15 residues. V lost 6 bases, J lost 4 bases, and 17 bases lay in between. Germline loops: CDR1 SGHKS, CDR2 YYEKEE (reference sequence). The CDR3 sequence: CASMTQGDSGNTIYF. CDR3 nucleotides: TGTGCCAGCATGACCCAAGGGGACTCAGGAAACACCATATATTTT.

The chain employs TRBV4-1 and TRBJ2-3, with a tentative D call TRBD1 (5 bases). V lost 2 bases, J lost 2 bases, and 8 bases lay in between. The CDR3 sequence is 14 residues long. Germline V gene data show CDR1 as MGHRA and CDR2 as YSYEKL. CDR3 nucleotide sequence: TGCGCCAGCAGCCAACAGGGCGCCACAGATACGCAGTATTTT. It translates to CASSQQGATDTQYF.

A single count supports this clone. The chain combines TRBV28 with TRBJ1-5; D is possibly TRBD1 (5 bases). V was trimmed by 3 bases and J by 3 bases, leaving 15 bases between them. Germline assignment: CDR1 MDHEN and CDR2 SYDVKM. This CDR3 is 16 amino acids long. The CDR3, as DNA: TGTGCCAGCAGTTTTGCGGGGTCAGGGTACAATCAGCCCCAGCATTTT. Translation: CASSFAGSGYNQPQHF. The whole variable domain, remainder taken from reference TRBV28 and TRBJ1-5, is DVKVTQSSRYLVKRTGEKVFLECVQDMDHENMFWYRQDPGLGLRLIYFSYDVKMKEKGDIPEGYSVSREKKERFSLILESASTNQTSMYLCASSFAGSGYNQPQHFGDGTRLSIL.

The V gene is TRBV5-4, the J gene TRBJ1-5; tentatively, D is TRBD1 (5 bases). V gave up 4 bases and J gave up 4 bases, with 15 bases separating them. The CDR3 loop spans 15 amino acids. Per the germline V gene, CDR1 is SGHNT and CDR2 is YYREEE (reference sequence). The CDR3 here is CASSPWGVQNQPQHF. The DNA of the CDR3 is TGTGCCAGCAGCCCGTGGGGGGTTCAGAATCAGCCCCAGCATTTT.